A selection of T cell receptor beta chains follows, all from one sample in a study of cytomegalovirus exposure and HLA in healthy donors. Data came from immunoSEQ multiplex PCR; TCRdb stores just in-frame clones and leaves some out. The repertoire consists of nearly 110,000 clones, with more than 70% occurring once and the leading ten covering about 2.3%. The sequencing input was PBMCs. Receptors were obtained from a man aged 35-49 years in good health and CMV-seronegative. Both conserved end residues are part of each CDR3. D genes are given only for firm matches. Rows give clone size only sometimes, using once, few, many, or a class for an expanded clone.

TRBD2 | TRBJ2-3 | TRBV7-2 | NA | CASSFGLAGDTQYF | TGTGCCAGCAGCTTCGGACTAGCAGGAGATACGCAGTATTTT
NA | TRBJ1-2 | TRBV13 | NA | CASSTQGSGYGYTF | TGTGCCAGCAGCACCCAGGGTAGCGGCTATGGCTACACCTTC
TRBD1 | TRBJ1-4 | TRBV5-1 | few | CASSSGTGAEKLFF | TGCGCCAGCAGCTCCGGGACAGGGGCTGAAAAACTGTTTTTT
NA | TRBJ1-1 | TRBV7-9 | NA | CASSLGQSNTEAFF | TGTGCCAGCAGCTTGGGACAATCTAACACTGAAGCTTTCTTT
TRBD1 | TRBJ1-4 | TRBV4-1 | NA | CASSHLTGGAEKLFF | TGCGCCAGCAGCCACCTGACAGGGGGTGCTGAAAAACTGTTTTTT
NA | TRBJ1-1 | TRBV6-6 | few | CASSGGGGEAFF | TGTGCCAGCAGTGGAGGGGGGGGTGAAGCTTTCTTT
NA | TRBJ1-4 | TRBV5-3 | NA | CARRGGETGNNEKLFF | TGTGCCAGAAGAGGAGGGGAAACAGGAAATAATGAAAAACTGTTTTTT
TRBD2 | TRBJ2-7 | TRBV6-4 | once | CASSDGAGVLEQYF | TGTGCCAGCAGTGACGGAGCGGGGGTCCTCGAGCAGTACTTC
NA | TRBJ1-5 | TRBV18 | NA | CASSRQDNQPQHF | TGTGCCAGCTCACGACAGGATAATCAGCCCCAGCATTTT
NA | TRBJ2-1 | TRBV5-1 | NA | CASSPAPRTHSYNEQFF | TGCGCCAGCAGCCCCGCACCCCGGACACACTCCTACAATGAGCAGTTCTTC
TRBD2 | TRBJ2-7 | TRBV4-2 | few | CASSQQTGTSGGTYEQYF | TGTGCCAGCAGCCAACAAACCGGGACTAGCGGGGGGACCTACGAGCAGTACTTC
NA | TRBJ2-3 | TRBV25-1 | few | CASSQDRNTQYF | TGTGCCAGCAGTCAAGACAGAAATACGCAGTATTTT
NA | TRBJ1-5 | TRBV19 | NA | CASSNRDNNQPQHF | TGTGCCAGTAGTAACCGGGACAACAATCAGCCCCAGCATTTT
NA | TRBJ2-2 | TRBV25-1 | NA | CASSESGVGELFF | TGTGCCAGCAGTGAATCAGGGGTGGGGGAGCTGTTTTTT
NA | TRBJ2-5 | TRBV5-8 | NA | CASSSNRVTGETQYF | TGTGCCAGCAGCTCCAACAGGGTCACAGGGGAGACCCAGTACTTC
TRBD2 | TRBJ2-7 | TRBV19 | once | CASSMMGEGLGKQYF | TGTGCCAGTAGTATGATGGGGGAGGGTTTGGGTAAGCAGTACTTC
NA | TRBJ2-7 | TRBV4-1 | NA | CASSQRTDLTYEQYF | TGCGCCAGCAGCCAACGGACAGACCTTACCTACGAGCAGTACTTC
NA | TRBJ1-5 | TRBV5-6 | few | CASSGGGNQPQHF | TGTGCCAGCAGCGGGGGGGGCAATCAGCCCCAGCATTTT
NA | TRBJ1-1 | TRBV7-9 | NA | CASSRTGSHTEAFF | TGTGCCAGCAGCCGAACAGGATCGCACACTGAAGCTTTCTTT
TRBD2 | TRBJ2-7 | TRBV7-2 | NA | CASSFGLAGGFSYEQYF | TGTGCCAGCAGCTTCGGACTAGCGGGGGGTTTCTCCTACGAGCAGTACTTC
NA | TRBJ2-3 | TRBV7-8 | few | CASSLYGGASTDTQYF | TGTGCCAGCAGCCTATACGGGGGAGCAAGCACAGATACGCAGTATTTT
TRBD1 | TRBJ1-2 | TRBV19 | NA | CASTQAGTGLYGYTF | TGTGCCAGTACCCAAGCCGGGACAGGCCTCTATGGCTACACCTTC
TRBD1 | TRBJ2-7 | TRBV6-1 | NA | CASSTDRGEEQYF | TGTGCCAGCAGTACCGACAGGGGGGAGGAGCAGTACTTC
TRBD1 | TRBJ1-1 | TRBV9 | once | CASSVGGGAGTTEAFF | TGTGCCAGCAGCGTAGGAGGGGGCGCAGGAACCACTGAAGCTTTCTTT
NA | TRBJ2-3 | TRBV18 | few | CASSPPERATQYF | TGTGCCAGCTCACCACCGGAGCGGGCTACGCAGTATTTT
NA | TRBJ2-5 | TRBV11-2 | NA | CASSLDGSRPETQYF | TGTGCCAGCAGCTTAGATGGGAGCCGCCCCGAGACCCAGTACTTC
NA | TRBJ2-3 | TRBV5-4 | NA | CASSPGRRGDTQYF | TGTGCCAGCAGTCCAGGTCGGAGGGGAGATACGCAGTATTTT
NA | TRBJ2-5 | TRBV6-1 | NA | CASMGLADQYF | TGTGCCAGCATGGGACTGGCGGATCAGTACTTC
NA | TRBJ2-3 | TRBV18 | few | CASSPGGRGTTDTQYF | TGTGCCAGCTCACCCGGGGGAAGGGGAACCACAGATACGCAGTATTTT
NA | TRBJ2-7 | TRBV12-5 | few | CASGLYGQGGDGQYF | TGTGCTAGTGGTTTGTATGGCCAGGGAGGCGACGGGCAGTACTTC
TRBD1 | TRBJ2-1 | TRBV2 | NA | CASSEGWQGVYNEQFF | TGTGCCAGCAGTGAAGGTTGGCAGGGGGTCTACAATGAGCAGTTCTTC
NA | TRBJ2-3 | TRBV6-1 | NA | CASSAADTQYF | TGTGCCAGCAGTGCGGCAGATACGCAGTATTTT
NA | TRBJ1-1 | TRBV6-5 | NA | CASTVTQGSEAFF | TGTGCCAGCACTGTGACCCAGGGATCTGAAGCTTTCTTT
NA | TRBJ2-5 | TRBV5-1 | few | CASSLGWGDGETQYF | TGCGCCAGCAGCTTGGGATGGGGAGATGGGGAGACCCAGTACTTC
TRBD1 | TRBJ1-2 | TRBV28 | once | CASSQGAVIYGYTF | TGTGCCAGCAGCCAGGGGGCAGTTATCTATGGCTACACCTTC